Below are 31 T cell receptor beta chains sequenced from a single sample in a study of T cells after yellow fever vaccination. TCRdb re-derived calls from the 5' RACE reads in MiXCR, one entry per CDR3 protein. This table has almost 30,000 distinct CDR3 sequences, about 6% appearing once. The sample consisted of PBMCs, either bulk or a sorted T-cell subset (CD4+, CD8+, memory, or dextramer-sorted; not recorded which), taken on the day of the yellow fever booster vaccination. The source of these receptors is a man aged 30 to 45 who received the YFV17D yellow fever vaccine.

This clonotype occurred a few times. The chain uses TRBV7-9 and TRBJ2-1; no reliable D call. In germline, CDR1 is SEHNR, CDR2 FQNEAQ (reference sequence). The CDR3 has 14 amino acids. With 1 base removed from V and 10 bases from J, the gap between germline ends came to 14 bases. The DNA of the CDR3 is TGTGCCAGCAGCTTAGTAACCCTAGGACGAGAGCAGTTCTTC. It yields the protein CASSLVTLGREQFF.

This clonotype appeared many times. V is TRBV5-1 and J is TRBJ2-5, with 11 bases fitting TRBD2. The V gene end was trimmed by 5 bases and the J gene end by 2 bases; junction bases not matched to a gene: 5. From germline, CDR1 is SGHRS and CDR2 YFSETQ. This CDR3 is 15 amino acids long. The CDR3 sequence is CASRQGTSGQETQYF. The CDR3 DNA reads as TGCGCCAGCAGACAGGGGACTAGCGGACAAGAGACCCAGTACTTC.

At least ten counts were recorded for this clonotype. The chain couples TRBV6-2 or TRBV6-3 to TRBJ2-2, with 10 bases lining up with TRBD2. This CDR3 comprises 16 residues. Losses at the gene ends were 2 bases for V and 4 bases for J; bases not matched to a gene: 4. Germline assignment: CDR1 MNHEY and CDR2 SVGEGT. The CDR3 coding sequence is TGTGCCAGCAGTTACACTAGCGGGAAACCCACCGGGGAGCTGTTTTTT. It translates to CASSYTSGKPTGELFF.

The chain recombines TRBV28 with TRBJ2-2; D remains ambiguous. V was clipped by 5 bases and J by 3 bases, with 16 bases between them. Germline V lookup: CDR1 MDHEN, CDR2 SYDVKM. The CDR3 covers 16 residues. The CDR3 loop reads CASSPISISDTGELFF. The CDR3 coding sequence is TGTGCCAGCAGTCCAATCTCGATATCAGACACCGGGGAGCTGTTTTTT.

This clonotype showed up just a few times. This CDR3 is CASSLLAGGVEQFF. The CDR3 coding sequence is TGTGCCAGCAGCTTACTAGCGGGAGGGGTTGAGCAGTTCTTC. This chain joins TRBV7-9 and TRBJ2-1, with TRBD2 matching over 12 bases. J was trimmed by 9 bases and V by 2 bases; bases with no gene match: 2. This CDR3 spans 14 amino acids. The germline V gene has CDR1 SEHNR and CDR2 FQNEAQ (reference sequence).

Points on this clonotype: A much larger clone differs by one base, so this may be a read error. The rearrangement uses TRBV6-2 or TRBV6-3 and TRBJ2-5; D tentatively reads TRBD1 or TRBD2 (5 bases each). The CDR3 totals 17 residues. Per germline, CDR1 MNHEY and CDR2 SVGEGT. CDR3 region: CASRTSYRDDYQKTQYF. CDR3 nucleotides: TGTGCCAGCAGAACGTCCTACCGGGACGACTACCAAAAGACCCAGTACTTC.

This clonotype has ten or more counts. The chain recombines TRBV20-1 with TRBJ2-5, with 7 bases fitting TRBD1. V dropped 3 bases and J dropped 2; count of bases not matched to a gene: 3. The CDR3 has 13 residues. Germline V CDR1 and CDR2: DFQATT, SNEGSKA (reference sequence). The CDR3 region is CSASGQVQETQYF. The CDR3 DNA reads as TGCAGTGCTAGTGGACAGGTTCAAGAGACCCAGTACTTC.

This clonotype was observed at least ten times. The gene calls are TRBV5-5 and TRBJ2-7; TRBD1 agrees at 11 bases. The CDR3 is made up of 14 amino acids. Unmatched junction bases numbered 4, after V lost 2 bases and J lost 6 bases. The V gene's germline CDR1 is SGHKS and CDR2 YYEKEE (reference sequence). The CDR3 reads CASSFGDRGSEQYF. The DNA for the CDR3 is TGTGCCAGCAGCTTCGGGGACAGGGGGTCCGAGCAGTACTTC.

This clonotype was detected many times. The chain links TRBV29-1 to TRBJ2-5; weak D call: TRBD1 (5 bases). CDR3 length equals 13 residues. Trimming removed 7 bases from V and 2 bases from J, with 14 bases in between. Germline V lookup: CDR1 SQVTM, CDR2 ANQGSEA. The DNA of the CDR3 is TGCAGCGGGCAGGGCATGGGTCAAGAGACCCAGTACTTC. Its protein product is CSGQGMGQETQYF.

This clonotype was detected many times. The V gene is TRBV7-9, the J gene TRBJ2-1; 7 bases fit TRBD1. Germline lookup yields CDR1 SEHNR and CDR2 FQNEAQ (reference sequence). The CDR3 length is 14 residues. Germline trimming cut 5 bases from V and 7 bases from J; bases unmatched to any gene: 8. The CDR3 coding sequence is TGTGCCAGCAGCGTGGGGGACAGTCTAAATGAGCAGTTCTTC. Translated, it gives CASSVGDSLNEQFF.

The rearrangement joins TRBV2 to TRBJ2-7, with 8 bases aligning to TRBD2. The CDR3 sequence is 15 residues long. Germline V gene lookup returns CDR1 SNHLY and CDR2 FYNNEI. With 0 bases clipped from V and 6 bases from J, the junction kept 7 bases outside the gene matches. The CDR3 sequence: CASSEAVAGGAEQYF. The CDR3 DNA is TGTGCCAGCAGTGAAGCGGTGGCGGGAGGTGCCGAGCAGTACTTC.

The chain has TRBV6-1 and TRBJ1-5, with 7 bases that match TRBD1. The CDR3 is 12 residues long. Trimming removed 11 bases from V and 2 bases from J; junction bases left unmatched: 3. Germline V gene data show CDR1 as MNHNS and CDR2 as SASEGT. As DNA, the CDR3 is TGTGCCGGGGGACAGCGCAATCAGCCCCAGCATTTT. It yields the protein CAGGQRNQPQHF.

This clonotype has ten or more counts. The V and J genes are TRBV6-5 and TRBJ1-1; D call uncertain. Germline V CDR1 and CDR2: MNHEY, SVGAGI. V shed 6 bases and J shed 6 bases, with 11 bases lying between them. The length of the CDR3 is 12 residues. The CDR3 DNA follows: TGTGCCAGCAGCCGGAACTTGGCTGAAGCTTTCTTT. Its protein is CASSRNLAEAFF.

This clonotype was recorded a few times. The chain combines TRBV7-9 with TRBJ2-1; no clear D. The CDR3 extends over 11 amino acids. V was trimmed by 9 bases and J by 2 bases, leaving 5 bases between them. The V gene's germline CDR1 is SEHNR and CDR2 FQNEAQ (reference sequence). CDR3 DNA: TGTGCCAGTAGAGCCTACAATGAGCAGTTCTTC. Translated, it gives CASRAYNEQFF.

This clonotype came up many times. The rearrangement uses TRBV5-1 and TRBJ2-4; the match to TRBD1 covers 7 bases. CDR1 and CDR2 (germline): SGHRS, YFSETQ. The CDR3 spans 17 residues. The V gene end was trimmed by 0 bases and the J gene end by 0 bases; junction bases not matched to a gene: 6. The CDR3 coding sequence is TGCGCCAGCAGCTTGGGGGGACAGTTCCTAGCCAAAAACATTCAGTACTTC. Its translation: CASSLGGQFLAKNIQYF. The variable domain in full, completed from reference TRBV5-1 and TRBJ2-4, reads KAGVTQTPRYLIKTRGQQVTLSCSPISGHRSVSWYQQTPGQGLQFLFEYFSETQRNKGNFPGRFSGRQFSNSRSEMNVSTLELGDSALYLCASSLGGQFLAKNIQYFGAGTRLSVL.

This clonotype was seen many times. The gene calls are TRBV7-9 and TRBJ2-1; 10 nucleotides line up with TRBD2. The V gene end was trimmed by 4 bases and the J gene end by 8 bases; junction bases not matched to a gene: 8. Germline CDR1 reads SEHNR; CDR2 reads FQNEAQ (reference sequence). CDR3 length: 15 amino acids. CDR3 loop: CASSSLAGVLDEQFF. CDR3 DNA: TGTGCCAGCAGCTCGCTAGCGGGAGTGTTGGATGAGCAGTTCTTC.

This clonotype came up many times. This chain links TRBV11-2 with TRBJ2-1; 12 bases align to TRBD2. The CDR3 loop spans 18 amino acids. Germline loops: CDR1 SGHAT, CDR2 FQNNGV. With V trimmed by 5 bases and J by 4 bases, 12 bases remained unmatched. The CDR3 DNA is TGTGCCAGCAGCCAAAATGGGCTAGCGGGAGGGCCGTACAATGAGCAGTTCTTC. Protein sequence: CASSQNGLAGGPYNEQFF. Using reference TRBV11-2 and TRBJ2-1 for the parts outside the CDR3, the full variable domain is EAGVAQSPRYKIIEKRQSVAFWCNPISGHATLYWYQQILGQGPKLLIQFQNNGVVDDSQLPKDRFSAERLKGVDSTLKIQPAKLEDSAVYLCASSQNGLAGGPYNEQFFGPGTRLTVL.

This clonotype was detected many times. CDR3 nucleotides: TGTGCCAGCAGCTTAGTGGTTCTCGGGGAGCTGTTTTTT. Its protein is CASSLVVLGELFF. V gene TRBV11-2 combines with J gene TRBJ2-2; unclear D gene. Germline values: CDR1 SGHAT, CDR2 FQNNGV. Trimming shortened V by 1 base and J by 7 bases, and 7 bases separated the two germline ends. The CDR3 runs to 13 residues.

This clonotype has ten or more counts. The chain recombines TRBV29-1 with TRBJ2-6; 10 bases are shared with TRBD1. CDR3 length equals 16 residues. Germline V gene sequence: CDR1 SQVTM, CDR2 ANQGSEA. V trimming: 5 bases; J trimming: 2 bases; junction bases outside the gene matches: 6. CDR3 residues: CSVRTGQGAGANVLTF. The CDR3 bases are TGCAGCGTTCGAACAGGACAGGGGGCTGGGGCCAACGTCCTGACTTTC. The entire variable domain, with the rest obtained from reference TRBV29-1 and TRBJ2-6, is as follows: SAVISQKPSRDICQRGTSLTIQCQVDSQVTMMFWYRQQPGQSLTLIATANQGSEATYESGFVIDKFPISRPNLTFSTLTVSNMSPEDSSIYLCSVRTGQGAGANVLTFGAGSRLTVL.

This clonotype showed up many times. The chain joins TRBV15 to TRBJ2-7; 9 bases agree with TRBD2. Germline V lookup: CDR1 LNHNV, CDR2 YYDKDF (reference sequence). CDR3 length equals 16 residues. V shed 0 bases, J shed 5 bases, and the junction held 8 bases outside the gene matches. As DNA, the CDR3 is TGTGCCACCAGCAGAGAGCGGGAGGGCCTTCGCAACGAGCAGTACTTC. Its protein is CATSREREGLRNEQYF.

This clonotype has a count of ten or more. The gene calls are TRBV11-3 and TRBJ2-1, with 12 bases identical to TRBD1. This CDR3 is 15 amino acids long. Germline assignment: CDR1 SGHNT and CDR2 YENEEA. J was trimmed by 9 bases and V by 4 bases; bases with no gene match: 7. Written as DNA, the CDR3 is TGTGCCAGCAGCTCGGGGACAGGGGGCTCTATTGAGCAGTTCTTC. It encodes CASSSGTGGSIEQFF. Complete variable domain (other parts from reference TRBV11-3 and TRBJ2-1): EAGVVQSPRYKIIEKKQPVAFWCNPISGHNTLYWYLQNLGQGPELLIRYENEEAVDDSQLPKDRFSAERLKGVDSTLKIQPAELGDSAVYLCASSSGTGGSIEQFFGPGTRLTVL.

This clonotype was counted between two and nine times. V is TRBV9 and J is TRBJ2-2; 12 bases match TRBD2. Germline V gives CDR1 SGDLS, CDR2 YYNGEE. The CDR3 runs 17 residues. V shed 4 bases and J 7 bases; nucleotides not matched to a gene: 11. DNA of the CDR3: TGTGCCAGCAGCCCTAGCCGACTAGCGGGAGTTGACGGGGAGCTGTTTTTT. Protein sequence: CASSPSRLAGVDGELFF.

At least ten counts were recorded for this clonotype. J is TRBJ2-5 and V is TRBV7-3, with D maybe TRBD2 (6 bases). Trimming took 4 bases from V and 2 from J, leaving 14 bases between them. Germline V CDR1 and CDR2: SGHTA, FQGTGA. The CDR3 covers 15 residues. The CDR3 DNA reads TGTGCCAGCAGCTCTGGCGTTGGGGGGCAAGAGACCCAGTACTTC. Its protein product is CASSSGVGGQETQYF.

The chain carries TRBV6-4 and TRBJ2-2; D may be TRBD2 (6 bases). V was shortened by 2 bases and J by 4 bases, with 8 bases between the two germline ends. The CDR3 length is 14 residues. In germline, CDR1 is MRHNA, CDR2 SNTAGT. The CDR3 sequence is CASSDLGSTGELFF. CDR3 DNA sequence: TGTGCCAGCAGTGACCTCGGGAGCACCGGGGAGCTGTTTTTT.

This clonotype has just a few counts. The gene calls are TRBV4-3 and TRBJ2-3, with 8 nucleotides matching TRBD2. In germline, CDR1 is LGHNA, CDR2 YSLEER. The CDR3 sequence is 15 residues long. V lost 4 bases to trimming and J lost 5 bases; unmatched junction nucleotides: 8. CDR3 residues: CASSRSSGKIDTQYF. The CDR3 region has the DNA TGCGCCAGCAGCCGCAGTAGCGGGAAGATAGATACGCAGTATTTT.

The sample holds a few counts of this clonotype. The rearrangement links TRBV5-4 to TRBJ2-7; maybe TRBD2 (6 bases). V dropped 6 bases and J dropped 3 bases, with 16 bases sitting between them. CDR3 length: 14 residues. The germline gives CDR1 SGHNT, CDR2 YYREEE (reference sequence). The CDR3 reads CASMREEGGYEQYF. The CDR3 region has the DNA TGTGCCAGCATGCGGGAAGAGGGCGGCTACGAGCAGTACTTC. Looking up the rest from reference TRBV5-4 and TRBJ2-7 gives the full variable domain: ETGVTQSPTHLIKTRGQQVTLRCSSQSGHNTVSWYQQALGQGPQFIFQYYREEENGRGNFPPRFSGLQFPNYSSELNVNALELDDSALYLCASMREEGGYEQYFGPGTRLTVT.

This clonotype was detected a few times. This chain connects TRBV4-2 to TRBJ1-4, with unresolved D. Germline V gene lookup returns CDR1 LGHNA and CDR2 YNFKEQ. The V gene lost 0 bases and the J gene lost 7 bases, with 15 bases spanning the gap. This CDR3 contains 16 residues. DNA for the CDR3: TGTGCCAGCAGCCAAGATCGGGGTTTGGCTGGTGAAAAACTGTTTTTT. Protein sequence: CASSQDRGLAGEKLFF.

This clonotype was seen many times. The rearrangement joins TRBV7-8 to TRBJ2-7, with D perhaps being TRBD1 or TRBD2 (5 bases each). V dropped 0 bases and J dropped 3 bases, with 12 bases sitting between them. CDR1 and CDR2 (germline): SGHVS, FQNEAQ. There are 15 residues in the CDR3. CDR3 nucleotides: TGTGCCAGCAGCTTAGCGGAGAGGGGCCGCTACGAGCAGTACTTC. Translating it yields CASSLAERGRYEQYF.

As to this clonotype: The conserved closing phenylalanine or tryptophan is absent in this CDR3, likely reflecting a read error. This sequence joins TRBV11-1 and TRBJ1-1; no clear D gene. Trimming removed 5 bases at V and 2 bases at J, with 9 bases between. From germline, CDR1 is SGHAT and CDR2 FQDESV (reference sequence). The CDR3 covers 13 residues. CDR3 sequence: CASSVGPNTEAFS. DNA for the CDR3: TGTGCCAGCAGCGTAGGGCCAAACACTGAAGCTTTCTCT.

This clonotype has more than one count but fewer than ten. The J gene is TRBJ1-2, the V gene TRBV2, with TRBD1 identical over 10 bases. V lost 1 base to trimming and J lost 4 bases; unmatched junction nucleotides: 3. The length of the CDR3 is 15 residues. Germline V gives CDR1 SNHLY, CDR2 FYNNEI. The CDR3 sequence: CASSEGTGGLYGYTF. In nucleotides, the CDR3 is TGTGCCAGCAGTGAAGGGACAGGGGGTCTCTATGGCTACACCTTC.

This clonotype was recorded many times. CDR3 in amino acids: CASSLGRVPYEQYF. The CDR3 DNA follows: TGCGCCAGCAGCTTGGGACGGGTCCCCTACGAGCAGTACTTC. The chain has TRBV5-1 and TRBJ2-7, with unresolved D. Germline V lookup: CDR1 SGHRS, CDR2 YFSETQ. Deletions cut 0 bases from V and 2 bases from J, with 9 bases between. The CDR3 contains 14 residues.